This T cell receptor (beta chain) was recorded in a study of control samples from healthy donors and cancer patients. Trimming left V 2 bases short and J 10 bases short, with 6 bases between. There are 12 residues in the CDR3. Measured with immunoSEQ multiplex PCR; TCRdb has only the in-frame clones, and not every one. Found here are 20,000 to 30,000 clones, just over 90% of them singletons; the top ten hold roughly 12%. This TCR was recovered from a middle-aged man with lung cancer. This rearrangement joins TRBV12-3 or TRBV12-4 to TRBJ1-6; no clear D gene. Sequences were obtained from PBMCs. The DNA of the CDR3 is TGTGCCAGCAGTTTAAATTACTCACCCCTCCACTTT. Its protein is CASSLNYSPLHF.